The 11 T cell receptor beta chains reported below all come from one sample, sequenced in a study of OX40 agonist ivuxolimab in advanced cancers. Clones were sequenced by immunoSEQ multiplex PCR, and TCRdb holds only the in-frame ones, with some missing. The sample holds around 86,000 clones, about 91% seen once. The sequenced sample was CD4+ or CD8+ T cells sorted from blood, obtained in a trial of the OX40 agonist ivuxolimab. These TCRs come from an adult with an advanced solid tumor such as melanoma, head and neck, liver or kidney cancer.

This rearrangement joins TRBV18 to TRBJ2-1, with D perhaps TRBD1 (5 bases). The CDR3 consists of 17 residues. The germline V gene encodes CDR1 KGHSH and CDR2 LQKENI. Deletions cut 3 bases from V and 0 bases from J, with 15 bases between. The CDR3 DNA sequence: TGTGCCAGCTCACCCGGCTGGGGCGGCCGCTCCTACAATGAGCAGTTCTTC. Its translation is CASSPGWGGRSYNEQFF. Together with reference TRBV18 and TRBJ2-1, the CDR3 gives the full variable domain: NAGVMQNPRHLVRRRGQEARLRCSPMKGHSHVYWYRQLPEEGLKFMVYLQKENIIDESGMPKERFSAEFPKEGPSILRIQQVVRGDSAAYFCASSPGWGGRSYNEQFFGPGTRLTVL.

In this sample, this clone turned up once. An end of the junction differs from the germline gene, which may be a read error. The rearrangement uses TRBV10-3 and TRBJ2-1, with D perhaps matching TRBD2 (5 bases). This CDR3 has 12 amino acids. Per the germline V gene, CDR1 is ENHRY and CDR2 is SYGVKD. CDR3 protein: CAIREFGDEQFF. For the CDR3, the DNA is TGTGCCATCAGGGAGTTCGGGGATGAGCAGTTCTTC.

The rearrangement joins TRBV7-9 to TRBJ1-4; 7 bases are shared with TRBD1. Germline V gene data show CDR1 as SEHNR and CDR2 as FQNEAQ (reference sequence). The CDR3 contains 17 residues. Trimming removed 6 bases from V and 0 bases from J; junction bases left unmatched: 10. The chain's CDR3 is CASRWDSLFATNEKLFF. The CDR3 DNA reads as TGTGCCAGCAGATGGGACAGCTTATTTGCAACTAATGAAAAACTGTTTTTT.

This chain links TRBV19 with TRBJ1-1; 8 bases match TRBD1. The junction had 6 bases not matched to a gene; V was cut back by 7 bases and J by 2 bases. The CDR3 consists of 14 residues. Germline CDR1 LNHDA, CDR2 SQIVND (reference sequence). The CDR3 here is CASTRDRSNTEAFF. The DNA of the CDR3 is TGTGCCAGTACCAGGGACAGGAGCAACACTGAAGCTTTCTTT.

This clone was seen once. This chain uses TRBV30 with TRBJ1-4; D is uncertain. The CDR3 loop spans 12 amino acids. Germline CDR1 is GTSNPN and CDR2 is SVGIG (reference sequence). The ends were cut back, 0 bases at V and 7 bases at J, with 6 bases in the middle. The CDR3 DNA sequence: TGTGCCTGGAGTGTAACAAGTGAAAAACTGTTTTTT. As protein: CAWSVTSEKLFF.

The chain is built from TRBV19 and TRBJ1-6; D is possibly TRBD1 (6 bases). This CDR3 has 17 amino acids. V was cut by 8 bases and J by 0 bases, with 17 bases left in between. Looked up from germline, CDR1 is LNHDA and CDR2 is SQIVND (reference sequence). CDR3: CASGDPGQSSYNSPLHF. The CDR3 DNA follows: TGTGCCAGTGGGGACCCGGGACAAAGCTCCTATAATTCACCCCTCCACTTT.

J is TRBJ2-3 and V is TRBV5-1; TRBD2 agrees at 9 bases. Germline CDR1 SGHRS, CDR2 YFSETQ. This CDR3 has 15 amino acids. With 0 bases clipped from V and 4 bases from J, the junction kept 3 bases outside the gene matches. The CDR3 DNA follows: TGCGCCAGCAGCTTGGGCGGGAGGGCCCCAGATACGCAGTATTTT. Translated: CASSLGGRAPDTQYF.

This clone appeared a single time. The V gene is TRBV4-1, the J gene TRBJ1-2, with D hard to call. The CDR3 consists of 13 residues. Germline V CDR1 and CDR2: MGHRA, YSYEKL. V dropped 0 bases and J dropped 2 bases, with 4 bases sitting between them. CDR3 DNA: TGCGCCAGCAGCCAAGATTCCAACTATGGCTACACCTTC. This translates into CASSQDSNYGYTF.

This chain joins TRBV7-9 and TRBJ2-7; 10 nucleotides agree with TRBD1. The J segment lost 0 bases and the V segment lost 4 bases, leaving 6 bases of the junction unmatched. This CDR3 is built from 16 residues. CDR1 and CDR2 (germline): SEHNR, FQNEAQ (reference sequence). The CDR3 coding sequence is TGTGCCAGCAGCTGGGAGGGACAGGGGAGCTCCTACGAGCAGTACTTC. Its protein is CASSWEGQGSSYEQYF.

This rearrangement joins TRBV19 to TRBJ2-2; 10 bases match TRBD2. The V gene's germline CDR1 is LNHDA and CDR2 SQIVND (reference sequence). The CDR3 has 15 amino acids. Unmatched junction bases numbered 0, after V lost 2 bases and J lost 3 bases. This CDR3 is CASSILAGDTGELFF. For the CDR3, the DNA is TGTGCCAGTAGTATACTAGCGGGAGACACCGGGGAGCTGTTTTTT.

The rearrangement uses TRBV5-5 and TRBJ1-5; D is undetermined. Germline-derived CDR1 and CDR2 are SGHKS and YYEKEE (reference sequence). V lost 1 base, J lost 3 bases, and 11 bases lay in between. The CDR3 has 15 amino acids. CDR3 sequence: CASSLLVGSNQPQHF. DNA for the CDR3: TGTGCCAGCAGCTTGTTAGTGGGTTCCAATCAGCCCCAGCATTTT.